This TCR beta chain originates from a study of blood T cell repertoires in COVID-19 (TCRdb year 2020). General notes on the study: Samples covering the acute and convalescent phases of COVID-19 were provided by collaborators in the United States, Italy and Spain. Where HLA class I and class II types were available, the types were taken from metadata supplied by the sample provider, not from assay-based typing. Subjects who had been exposed to COVID-19, were actively infected with it, or had recovered from it provided the deeply sampled blood TCRbeta repertoires that made up the dataset. Sample metadata almost always included a de-identified subject ID, COVID-19 status, age in years and sex. The repertoires were released in a freely available public database intended as a resource for research on the immune response to SARS-CoV-2. The material from the prospective study consisted of cDNA or gDNA derived from T cells, B-cell-depleted T cells, or PBMCs. The samples were drawn from the first 160 participants of the ongoing ImmuneRACE study and from roughly 1,300 subjects provided by 6 global collaborators. The paper as a whole reports these results and caveats: The quantity of clinical and demographic metadata differed by source and by participant and was supplied without curation.

As regards this clone: Which antigen it targets is not known. No base quality values were provided; no much bigger clone lies one nucleotide off.

The germline V end is reduced by 1 base and the J end by 6 bases; junction bases left unmatched: 1. CDR1 and CDR2 were assigned from the germline V gene as SNHLY and FYNNEI. From its cysteine to its phenylalanine, the CDR3 spans 13 amino acids. Kept here is only the CDR3 DNA, which spans 39 bases and is read in frame from base 1. The immunoSEQ Assay, a bias-controlled multiplex PCR, was used to amplify TCRbeta CDR3 regions from genomic DNA. The study's processing was this. Within the assay, amplification of reference gene primers was used to estimate how many nucleated cells each sample contained. Sequence reads were collapsed and filtered to measure the absolute abundance of every unique TCRbeta CDR3 rearrangement. For each sample, productive Simpson clonality was calculated by taking the square root of Simpson's diversity index across productive rearrangements. TCRdb mirrors the immuneACCESS table, restricted to in-frame sequences. Some clones are absent from its copies; in checked studies, under half trace to an unresolved V gene, and the reason for the others is unknown. Clone size and V and J calls were adopted from that table, with D and trimming inferred from the DNA. The sample table shows a few hundred thousand clones, and 85% are seen once. The top ten clonotypes cover just over 7% of the sample.

The collaborating institutions used their own protocols to collect whole blood in K2EDTA tubes. Collaborator samples were shipped for TCRbeta analysis as frozen whole blood, isolated PBMCs, or DNA extracted from either sample type. This TCR was sampled from a human donor in a cohort sampled during active COVID-19. Specimen: peripheral blood. The chain is made from TRBV2 and TRBJ2-3; 7 central nucleotides agree with TRBD1. The CDR3 corresponds to CASSEEGADTQYF. The nucleotide sequence is given as TGTGCCAGCAGTGAAGAGGGGGCTGATACGCAGTATTTT. With all but the CDR3 taken from the reference TRBV2 and TRBJ2-3 genes, the full variable domain is: EPEVTQTPSHQVTQMGQEVILRCVPISNHLYFYWYRQILGQKVEFLVSFYNNEISEKSEIFDDQFSVERPDGSNFTLKIRSTKLEDSAMYFCASSEEGADTQYFGPGTRLTVL.